This T cell receptor (beta chain) emerged from a study of blood T cell repertoires in COVID-19. Study information: There were acute and convalescent COVID-19 samples, and they came from the United States, Italy and Spain. In each case, the material was cDNA or gDNA derived from T cells, B-cell-depleted T cells, or PBMCs.

Sequencing used immunoSEQ multiplex PCR; TCRdb keeps in-frame clones, though not all of them. The table has hundreds of thousands of clones, around four fifths seen once. Germline CDR1 and CDR2: SGDLS and YYNGEE. V lost 0 bases, J lost 7 bases, and 9 bases stayed unmatched. The CDR3 spans 15 residues. The source of this sequence is a woman older than 75 with acute or convalescent COVID-19. Sample: peripheral blood. The chain joins TRBV9 to TRBJ1-1, with TRBD1 identical over 7 bases. CDR3 sequence (DNA): TGTGCCAGCAGCGTAGACCGGGACAGATCTGGTGAAGCTTTCTTT. Amino acids: CASSVDRDRSGEAFF.